This T cell receptor (beta chain) originates from a study of blood T cell repertoires in COVID-19. CDR1 SGHNT and CDR2 YYREEE come from the germline V gene (reference sequence). CDR3 size: 15 residues. V was pared by 5 bases and J by 4 bases, with 5 bases of the junction left unmatched. This table comes from immunoSEQ multiplex PCR, and its TCRdb copy is limited to in-frame clones, with some not included. The repertoire holds some 280,000 clones, around nine tenths seen once, with about an eighth in the top ten. Sequencing was done on a sample of peripheral blood. The gene calls are TRBV5-4 and TRBJ2-1; 11 nucleotides match TRBD2. The sequence was collected from a woman aged 55-69 years with acute or convalescent COVID-19. The CDR3 nucleotides are TGTGCCAGCAGACTGACTAGCGGGACATACAATGAGCAGTTCTTC. Translation: CASRLTSGTYNEQFF.